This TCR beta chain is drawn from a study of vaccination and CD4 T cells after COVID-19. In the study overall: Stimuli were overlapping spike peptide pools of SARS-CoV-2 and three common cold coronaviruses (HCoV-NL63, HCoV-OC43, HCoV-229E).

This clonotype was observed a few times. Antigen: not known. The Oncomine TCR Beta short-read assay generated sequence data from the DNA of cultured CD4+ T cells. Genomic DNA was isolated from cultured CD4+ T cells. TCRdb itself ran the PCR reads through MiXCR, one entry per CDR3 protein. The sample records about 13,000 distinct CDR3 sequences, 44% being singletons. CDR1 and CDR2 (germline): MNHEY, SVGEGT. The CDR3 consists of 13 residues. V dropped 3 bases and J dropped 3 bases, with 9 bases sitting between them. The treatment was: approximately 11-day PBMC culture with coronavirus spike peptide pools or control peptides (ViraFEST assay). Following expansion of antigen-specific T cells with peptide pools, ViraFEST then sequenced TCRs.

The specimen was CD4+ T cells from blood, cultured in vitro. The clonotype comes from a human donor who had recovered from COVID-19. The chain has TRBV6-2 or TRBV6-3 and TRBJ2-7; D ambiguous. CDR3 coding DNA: TGTGCCAGCAGTTATGGGCCATACTACGAGCAGTACTTC. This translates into CASSYGPYYEQYF.